This is a list of T cell receptor beta chains from one sample in a study of HIV-infected patients and healthy controls. Each CDR3 protein is one row after TCRdb ran MiXCR on the 5' RACE reads. The profile shows tens of thousands of distinct CDR3 sequences, 15% to 20% of them singletons. Material for sequencing was CD4+ T cells from blood. These receptors were taken from a human donor in good health. Each CDR3 is given with its conserved first and last residue. A D gene is named only where the DNA matches it firmly. The size of a clone is reported for some rows only, either as once, few or many, or as a class for expanded clones.

many	TRBV7-9	TRBJ2-1	TRBD2	CASSGGSREQFF	TGTGCCAGCTCCGGGGGGAGTCGAGAGCAGTTCTTC
-	TRBV14	TRBJ1-1	-	CASSQEVRGPNTEAFF	TGTGCCAGCAGCCAAGAGGTCCGGGGCCCGAACACTGAAGCTTTCTTT
-	TRBV10-3	TRBJ1-6	-	CAISGGDSPLHF	TGTGCCATCAGTGGAGGAGATTCACCCCTCCACTTT
few	TRBV20-1	TRBJ1-5	-	CSAMPPGDNQPQHF	TGCAGTGCTATGCCTCCGGGTGACAATCAGCCCCAGCATTTT
many	TRBV4-3	TRBJ1-6	TRBD1	CASSQDGTGRSPLHF	TGCGCCAGCAGCCAAGACGGGACAGGGAGGTCACCCCTCCACTTT
medium-sized	TRBV3-1	TRBJ1-2	-	CASSQDRSYTF	TGTGCCAGCAGCCAAGATCGTTCCTACACCTTC
-	TRBV7-9	TRBJ1-6	-	CASSLAPTAPLHF	TGTGCCAGCAGCTTAGCCCCGACCGCGCCCCTCCACTTT
-	TRBV3-1	TRBJ2-1	-	CASSHTRGGYTGEQFF	TGTGCCAGCAGCCACACACGCGGGGGCTACACCGGTGAGCAGTTCTTC
-	TRBV3-1	TRBJ1-3	-	CASSQVGGYGNTIYF	TGTGCCAGCAGCCAAGTCGGGGGCTACGGAAACACCATATATTTT
-	TRBV29-1	TRBJ1-1	-	CSVSSGWGMNTEAFF	TGCAGCGTCTCCTCAGGGTGGGGAATGAACACTGAAGCTTTCTTT
many	TRBV20-1	TRBJ1-4	-	CSARDMIGNEKLFF	TGCAGTGCTAGAGATATGATCGGTAATGAAAAACTGTTTTTT
-	TRBV3-1	TRBJ2-1	TRBD2	CASSQGLAVGGEQFF	TGTGCCAGCAGCCAAGGTCTAGCGGTAGGAGGGGAGCAGTTCTTC
-	TRBV5-1	TRBJ1-1	-	CASSSDPNTEAFF	TGCGCCAGCAGCTCGGACCCGAACACTGAAGCTTTCTTT
-	TRBV25-1	TRBJ1-3	-	CASSDWTSSGNTIYF	TGTGCCAGCAGTGACTGGACCAGCTCTGGAAACACCATATATTTT
few	TRBV12-3/TRBV12-4	TRBJ2-3	-	CASSSRWGADTQYF	TGTGCCAGCAGTTCAAGGTGGGGGGCAGATACGCAGTATTTT
few	TRBV25-1	TRBJ2-2	-	CASSEYQGRAGTGELFF	TGTGCCAGCAGTGAATATCAGGGTCGGGCGGGCACCGGGGAGCTGTTTTTT
-	TRBV20-1	TRBJ1-5	-	CSATSPQFAPNQPQHF	TGCAGTGCTACCTCCCCCCAGTTCGCCCCCAATCAGCCCCAGCATTTT
many	TRBV10-3	TRBJ1-2	-	CAISARQALFYGYTF	TGTGCCATCAGTGCCCGACAGGCGCTCTTCTATGGCTACACCTTC
once	TRBV6-5	TRBJ2-2	-	CASSRSNTGELFF	TGTGCCAGCAGTAGGAGTAACACCGGGGAGCTGTTTTTT
-	TRBV14	TRBJ2-1	-	CASSHQLGRSNEQFF	TGTGCCAGCAGCCACCAGTTGGGTCGAAGCAATGAGCAGTTCTTC
few	TRBV12-3/TRBV12-4	TRBJ2-2	-	CASSLGGLLTGELFF	TGTGCCAGCAGTTTAGGTGGACTACTCACCGGGGAGCTGTTTTTT
-	TRBV29-1	TRBJ1-5	-	CSVAGTDHNQPQHF	TGCAGCGTTGCAGGGACGGACCACAATCAGCCCCAGCATTTT
-	TRBV4-2	TRBJ1-2	-	CASSQDRQGNYGYTF	TGTGCCAGCAGCCAAGATAGGCAGGGTAACTATGGCTACACCTTC
few	TRBV20-1	TRBJ1-2	-	CSARDGANYGYTF	TGCAGCGCAAGAGACGGAGCTAACTATGGCTACACCTTC
-	TRBV3-1	TRBJ1-1	-	CASSQDSWGTEAFF	TGTGCCAGCAGCCAAGACAGCTGGGGGACTGAAGCTTTCTTT
few	TRBV19	TRBJ1-2	-	CASSITGNYGYTF	TGTGCCAGTAGTATCACAGGGAACTATGGCTACACCTTC
few	TRBV12-3/TRBV12-4	TRBJ1-5	-	CASSFSVGNQPQHF	TGTGCCAGCAGTTTTTCGGTGGGAAATCAGCCCCAGCATTTT
-	TRBV21-1	TRBJ2-7	-	CASSKAGRTYEQYF	TGTGCCAGCAGCAAAGCGGGTAGGACCTACGAGCAGTACTTC
many	TRBV12-3/TRBV12-4	TRBJ2-6	-	CASSFEGSGANVLTF	TGTGCCAGCAGTTTTGAGGGATCTGGGGCCAACGTCCTGACTTTC
many	TRBV6-5	TRBJ2-7	-	CASSYQRGSEQYF	TGTGCCAGCAGTTACCAACGGGGGAGCGAGCAGTACTTC
many	TRBV6-2/TRBV6-3	TRBJ2-4	-	CASRRAGRNIQYF	TGTGCCAGCAGGAGGGCTGGAAGAAACATTCAGTACTTC
few	TRBV6-2/TRBV6-3	TRBJ2-3	TRBD2	CASSFPRASGTTDTQYF	TGTGCCAGCAGTTTCCCCCGGGCTAGCGGGACCACAGATACGCAGTATTTT
few	TRBV6-5	TRBJ1-6	-	CASQDQGYSPLHF	TGTGCCAGCCAGGACCAGGGATATTCACCCCTCCACTTT
few	TRBV10-2	TRBJ2-3	TRBD1	CASSGPGQGASDTQYF	TGCGCCAGCAGTGGGCCGGGACAGGGGGCCTCAGATACGCAGTATTTT
many	TRBV18	TRBJ2-7	TRBD1	CASSPGTGVYEQYF	TGTGCCAGCTCACCCGGGACAGGGGTCTACGAGCAGTACTTC
few	TRBV18	TRBJ2-7	-	CASSPGQGQYEQYF	TGTGCCAGCTCCCCCGGCCAAGGGCAATACGAGCAGTACTTC
many	TRBV10-3	TRBJ2-1	-	CAISQSSYNEQFF	TGTGCCATCAGTCAAAGCTCCTACAATGAGCAGTTCTTC
-	TRBV10-3	TRBJ1-2	-	CAISESLQTYGYTF	TGTGCCATCAGTGAGTCGCTGCAAACCTATGGCTACACCTTC
few	TRBV3-1	TRBJ2-1	TRBD2	CASSQFASGRASLEFF	TGTGCCAGCAGCCAATTTGCTAGCGGGAGGGCCTCCCTGGAGTTCTTC
few	TRBV29-1	TRBJ1-1	-	CSVFRGKAFF	TGCAGCGTTTTTAGGGGTAAAGCTTTCTTT
many	TRBV6-6	TRBJ1-6	-	CASSTDPGSIVSYNSPLHF	TGTGCCAGCAGTACCGACCCGGGCTCTATAGTCTCCTATAATTCACCCCTCCACTTT
-	TRBV21-1	TRBJ2-3	-	CASSHVGLAGMSTDTQYF	TGTGCCAGCAGCCACGTTGGACTAGCGGGCATGAGCACAGATACGCAGTATTTT
-	TRBV10-1	TRBJ2-1	TRBD2	CASSETSGHEQFF	TGCGCCAGCAGTGAGACTAGCGGCCATGAGCAGTTCTTC
few	TRBV6-2/TRBV6-3	TRBJ1-5	-	CASTAIPGGNQPQHF	TGTGCCAGCACCGCAATACCTGGAGGGAATCAGCCCCAGCATTTT